The clone carrying this T cell receptor beta chain was detected ten times or more. The CDR3 loop spans 14 amino acids. Deletions cut 5 bases from V and 7 bases from J, with 15 bases between. CDR1 SEHNR and CDR2 FQNEAQ come from the germline V gene (reference sequence). TCRdb re-derived calls from the 5' RACE reads in MiXCR, one entry per CDR3 protein. The data hold 85,000 to 100,000 distinct CDR3 sequences, with approximately 12% observed a single time. The data were taken from a study of spatial heterogeneity in lung cancer. Indicated time point: sample taken at primary tumor resection. Whole RNA, isolated from tumor, nontumor lung or frozen PBMC, was sequenced without prior sorting.

The specimen was PBMCs, collected at surgery. The gene calls are TRBV7-9 and TRBJ2-4; TRBD2 might be the D (6 bases). The sequence was obtained from a male donor with early-stage non-small cell lung cancer. Here the CDR3 DNA reads TGTGCCAGCAGCGGGACTGCGGGCCCCAACATTCAGTACTTC. Amino acids: CASSGTAGPNIQYF.